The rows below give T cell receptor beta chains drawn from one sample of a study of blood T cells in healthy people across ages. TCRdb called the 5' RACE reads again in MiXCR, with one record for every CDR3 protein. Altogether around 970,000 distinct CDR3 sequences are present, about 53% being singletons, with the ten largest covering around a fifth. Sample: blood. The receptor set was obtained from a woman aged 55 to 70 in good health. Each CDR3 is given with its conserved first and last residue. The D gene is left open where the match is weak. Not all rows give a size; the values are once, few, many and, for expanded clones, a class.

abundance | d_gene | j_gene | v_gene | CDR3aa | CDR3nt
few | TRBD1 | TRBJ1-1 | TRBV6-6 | CASSTWDRLNTEAFF | TGTGCCAGCAGTACCTGGGACAGGCTGAACACTGAAGCTTTCTTT
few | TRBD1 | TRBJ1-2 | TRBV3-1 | CASSQGDRAYGYTF | TGTGCCAGCAGCCAAGGAGACAGGGCCTATGGCTACACCTTC
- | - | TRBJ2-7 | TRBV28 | CASGELRDEQYF | TGTGCCAGTGGGGAGCTGAGGGACGAGCAGTACTTC
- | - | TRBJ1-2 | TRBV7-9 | CASSLLGQFEGYTF | TGTGCCAGCAGCTTATTAGGACAATTTGAGGGCTACACCTTC
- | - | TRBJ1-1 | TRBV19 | CASSTTREAFF | TGTGCCAGTAGTACCACACGAGAAGCTTTCTTT
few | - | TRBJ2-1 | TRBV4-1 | CASSQEGKNSYNEQFF | TGCGCCAGCAGCCAAGAAGGGAAAAACTCCTACAATGAGCAGTTCTTC
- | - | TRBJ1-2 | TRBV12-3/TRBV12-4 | CASGSSWTADYGYTF | TGTGCCAGCGGATCCTCTTGGACCGCGGACTATGGCTACACCTTC
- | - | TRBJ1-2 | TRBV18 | CASSGDSNYGYTF | TGTGCCAGCTCAGGCGACAGTAACTATGGCTACACCTTC
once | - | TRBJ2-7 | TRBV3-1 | CASSQGGTTYEQYF | TGTGCCAGCAGCCAAGGAGGCACCACCTACGAGCAGTACTTC
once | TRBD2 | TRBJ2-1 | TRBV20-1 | CSAFERLAYLNEQFF | TGCAGTGCGTTCGAAAGACTAGCCTACCTGAATGAGCAGTTCTTC
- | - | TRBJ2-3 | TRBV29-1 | CSVVRVIGTDTQYF | TGCAGCGTCGTCAGGGTTATCGGGACAGATACGCAGTATTTT
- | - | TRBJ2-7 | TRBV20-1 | CSASDAARGSYEQYF | TGCAGTGCTTCGGACGCAGCACGGGGCTCCTACGAGCAGTACTTC
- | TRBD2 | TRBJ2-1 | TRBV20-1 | CSAKQGATSGRTYDYNEQFF | TGCAGTGCGAAACAGGGGGCTACTAGCGGGAGGACGTATGATTACAATGAGCAGTTCTTC
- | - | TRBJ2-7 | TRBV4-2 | CASSPGSGTYEQYF | TGTGCCAGCAGTCCGGGGAGCGGTACCTACGAGCAGTACTTC
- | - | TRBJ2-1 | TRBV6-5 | CASSSNGKTQFF | TGTGCCAGCAGCTCCAACGGGAAGACCCAGTTCTTC
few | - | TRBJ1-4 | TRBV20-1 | CSAREGAGREKLFF | TGCAGTGCTAGAGAGGGGGCAGGGCGGGAAAAACTGTTTTTT
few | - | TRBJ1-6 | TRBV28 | CASSDPNSPLHF | TGTGCCAGCAGCGACCCTAATTCACCCCTCCACTTT
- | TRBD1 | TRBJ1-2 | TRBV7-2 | CASSLPSLGQGEGYTF | TGTGCCAGCAGCTTACCTAGTCTGGGACAGGGTGAAGGCTACACCTTC
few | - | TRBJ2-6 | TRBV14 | CASSWDVRVSGANVLTF | TGTGCCAGCAGCTGGGACGTTCGAGTCTCTGGGGCCAACGTCCTGACTTTC
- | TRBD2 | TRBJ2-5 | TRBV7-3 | CASSLLGRTSGSPETQYF | TGTGCCAGCAGCCTATTGGGGCGGACTAGCGGTTCACCAGAGACCCAGTACTTC
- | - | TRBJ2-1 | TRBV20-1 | CSASRRPRYNEQFF | TGCAGTGCTAGTCGGCGACCCAGATACAATGAGCAGTTCTTC
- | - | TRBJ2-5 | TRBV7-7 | CASSAIPVGGTQYF | TGTGCCAGCAGCGCTATCCCCGTGGGAGGGACCCAGTACTTC
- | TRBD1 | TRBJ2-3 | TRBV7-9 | CASSPQGLATDTQYF | TGTGCCAGCAGCCCACAGGGGCTCGCCACAGATACGCAGTATTTT
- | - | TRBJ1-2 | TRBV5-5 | CASSSGAGNGYTF | TGTGCCAGCAGCTCCGGTGCGGGTAATGGCTACACCTTC
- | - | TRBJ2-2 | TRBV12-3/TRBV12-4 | CASSLLPGLLTGELFF | TGTGCCAGCAGTTTACTGCCGGGACTCCTCACCGGGGAGCTGTTTTTT
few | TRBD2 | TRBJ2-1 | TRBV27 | CASSPSSGMISNEQFF | TGTGCCAGCAGTCCCTCTAGCGGGATGATTTCCAACGAGCAGTTCTTC
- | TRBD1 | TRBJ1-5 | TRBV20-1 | CSARQGRENQPQHF | TGCAGTGCCAGACAGGGGCGCGAGAATCAGCCCCAGCATTTT
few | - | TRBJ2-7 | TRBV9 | CASSVTESSYEQYF | TGTGCCAGCAGCGTCACGGAGAGCTCCTACGAGCAGTACTTC
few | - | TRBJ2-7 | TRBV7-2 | CASSRTTGSANEQYF | TGTGCCAGCAGCCGTACTACAGGGTCGGCTAACGAGCAGTACTTC
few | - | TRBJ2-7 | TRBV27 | CASRGAPYEQYF | TGTGCCAGCAGGGGAGCCCCCTACGAGCAGTACTTC
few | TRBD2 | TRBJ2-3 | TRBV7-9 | CASSYTTSVSTDTQYF | TGTGCCAGCAGCTACACGACTAGCGTAAGCACAGATACGCAGTATTTT
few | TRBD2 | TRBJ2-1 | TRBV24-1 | CATSDPGLAGVANEQFF | TGTGCCACCAGTGACCCGGGACTAGCGGGAGTTGCCAATGAGCAGTTCTTC
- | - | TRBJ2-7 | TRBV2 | CASSANFVGNGEQYF | TGTGCCAGCAGCGCCAACTTCGTAGGAAATGGCGAGCAGTACTTC
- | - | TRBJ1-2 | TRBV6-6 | CASSDLDGYGYTF | TGTGCCAGCAGTGACTTGGACGGCTATGGCTACACCTTC
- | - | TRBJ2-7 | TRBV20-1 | CNAKGSGFSYEQYF | TGCAATGCAAAGGGTTCCGGGTTTTCTTACGAGCAGTACTTC
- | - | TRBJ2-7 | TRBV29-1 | CSVDGLGPNSYEQYF | TGCAGCGTTGACGGGCTGGGTCCGAATTCCTACGAGCAGTACTTC
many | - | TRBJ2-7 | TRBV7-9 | CASSFGVTYEQYF | TGTGCCAGCAGCTTTGGAGTTACCTACGAGCAGTACTTC
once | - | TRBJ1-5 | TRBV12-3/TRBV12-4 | CASSFKQGRNQPQHF | TGTGCCAGCAGTTTCAAGCAGGGGAGGAATCAGCCCCAGCATTTT
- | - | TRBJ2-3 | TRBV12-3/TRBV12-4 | CASSWDTSTDTQYF | TGTGCCAGCAGTTGGGATACTAGCACAGATACGCAGTATTTT
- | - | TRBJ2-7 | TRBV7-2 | CASTRGLYYEQYF | TGTGCCAGCACGAGGGGACTGTACTACGAGCAGTACTTC
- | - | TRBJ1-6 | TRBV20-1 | CRAKDSLLGGSPLHF | TGCAGGGCGAAGGACAGCCTTCTCGGAGGTTCACCCCTCCACTTT
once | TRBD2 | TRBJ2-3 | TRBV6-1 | CASSGSGRYEMGTDTQYF | TGTGCCAGCAGTGGTAGCGGGAGGTACGAGATGGGCACAGATACGCAGTATTTT
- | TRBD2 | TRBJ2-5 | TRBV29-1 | CSVDSGSQLETQYF | TGCAGCGTGGATAGCGGGAGTCAGTTAGAGACCCAGTACTTC
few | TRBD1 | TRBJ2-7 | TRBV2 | CASIGTGSYEQYF | TGTGCCAGTATTGGGACAGGCTCCTACGAGCAGTACTTC
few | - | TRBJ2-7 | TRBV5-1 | CASSFPVAASEQYF | TGCGCCAGCAGCTTTCCCGTCGCAGCCTCCGAGCAGTACTTC